The clone carrying this TCR beta chain was seen a handful of times. The data were taken from a study of blood T cells in healthy people across ages. Using a J-beta primer mix together with a sample-barcoded 5' primer, a second PCR was run for 7 to 11 cycles. TCRdb independently ran MiXCR on the 5' RACE reads; one entry per CDR3 protein. Of more than 900,000 distinct CDR3 sequences in the sample, around 25% are singletons; the top ten hold about 0.8%. Looked up from germline, CDR1 is SGHDN and CDR2 is FVKESK. The ends lost 3 bases at V and 4 bases at J; junction bases unmatched: 5. This CDR3 has 14 amino acids. This sample also appeared in a second study, on T cells of mothers and their children. That paper states: Reads obtained per mother exceeded 8 million TCR beta CDR3 reads, with roughly 3 million obtained per child. Versus unrelated pairs, overlap was slightly higher in related mother-child pairs, without reaching significance.

The rearrangement joins TRBV14 to TRBJ1-1; 7 nucleotides agree with TRBD1. This receptor was identified in a girl between 2 and 10 years old in good health. Source material: blood. This chain's CDR3 is CASSHGQVVTEAFF. The CDR3 nucleotides are TGTGCCAGCAGCCATGGACAGGTGGTCACTGAAGCTTTCTTT.